The clone carrying this T cell receptor (beta chain) was seen once. No antigen is known for it. Both 60 Vbeta primers and 13 Jbeta primers went into the PCR. Profiled with immunoSEQ multiplex PCR; TCRdb holds only in-frame clones, not every one. In the table there are around 69,000 clones, less than 75% of which are singletons. This entry belongs to a study of cytomegalovirus exposure and HLA in healthy donors. General observations from the study: Fewer N-insertions than the roughly 600-donor mean were reportedly shown by an Asian-associated ancestry cluster in a later analysis. Across donors, most TCRs were seen rarely, yet some public ones were widespread. The later analysis indicated that the majority of CMV-associated TCR beta chains appeared HLA-restricted. In an earlier analysis, productive rearrangement rates for most beta V segments clustered near 87% or 30%.

This CDR3 contains 16 residues. Trimming pared 5 bases from V and 6 bases from J, leaving 19 bases between. Germline V gene sequence: CDR1 SEHNR, CDR2 FQNEAQ (reference sequence). The sequencing sample was made of PBMCs. The receptor comes from a middle-aged man in good health and CMV-seropositive. V is TRBV7-9 and J is TRBJ1-4, with D possibly being TRBD1 (6 bases). The CDR3 DNA reads TGTGCCAGCAGCCCTATCTCGGGACATTCGGATGAAAAACTGTTTTTT. Translated: CASSPISGHSDEKLFF.